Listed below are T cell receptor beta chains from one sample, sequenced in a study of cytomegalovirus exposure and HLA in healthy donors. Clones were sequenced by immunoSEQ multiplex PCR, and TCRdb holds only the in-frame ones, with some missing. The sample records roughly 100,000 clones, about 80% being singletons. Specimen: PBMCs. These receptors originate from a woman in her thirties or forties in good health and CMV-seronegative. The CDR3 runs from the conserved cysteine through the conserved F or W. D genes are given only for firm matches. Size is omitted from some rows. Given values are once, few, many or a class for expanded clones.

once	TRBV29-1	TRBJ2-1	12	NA	TGCAGCGTTGAGAACCAGGGCAATGAGCAGTTCTTC	CSVENQGNEQFF
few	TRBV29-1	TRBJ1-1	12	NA	TGCAGCGCCTCAGACAGCCACACTGAAGCTTTCTTT	CSASDSHTEAFF
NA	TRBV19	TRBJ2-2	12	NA	TGTGCCAGTGGAGACAGCGCCGGGGAGCTGTTTTTT	CASGDSAGELFF
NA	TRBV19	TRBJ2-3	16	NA	TGTGCCAGTAGTATTATAGGGGGAACTAGCACAGATACGCAGTATTTT	CASSIIGGTSTDTQYF
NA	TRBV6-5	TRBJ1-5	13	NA	TGTGCCAGCAGCAGAGGGTTCGGGCAGCCCCAGCATTTT	CASSRGFGQPQHF
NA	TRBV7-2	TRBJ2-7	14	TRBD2	TGTGCCAGCAGCTCCGGACTAGCGGGTAACGAGCAGTACTTC	CASSSGLAGNEQYF
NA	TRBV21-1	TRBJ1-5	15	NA	TGTGCCAGCAGCATTTCTGACAGGGCAAATCAGCCCCAGCATTTT	CASSISDRANQPQHF
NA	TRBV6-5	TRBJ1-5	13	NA	TGTGCCGCGGGGCCGAACTCGGATCAGCCCCAGCATTTT	CAAGPNSDQPQHF
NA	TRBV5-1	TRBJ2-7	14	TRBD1	TGCGCCAGCGGAACCGGGACAGGGCCCCTCGAGCAGTACTTC	CASGTGTGPLEQYF
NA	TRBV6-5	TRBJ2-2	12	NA	TGTGCCAGCAGCCCAGGGGAATGGGAGCTGTTTTTT	CASSPGEWELFF
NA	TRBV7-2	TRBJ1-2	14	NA	TGTGCCAGCAGCTTACGACAGACTAACTATGGCTACACCTTC	CASSLRQTNYGYTF
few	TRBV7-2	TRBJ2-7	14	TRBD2	TGTGCCACCAGCGTTAGCGGGACTACCTACGAGCAGTACTTC	CATSVSGTTYEQYF
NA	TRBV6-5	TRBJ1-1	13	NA	TGTGCCAGCAGTTACCCCGGACAGTTGATGGCTTTCTTT	CASSYPGQLMAFF
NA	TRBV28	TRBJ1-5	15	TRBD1	TGTGCCAGCACCAAATCGAGGGGGCAGGGTCAGCCCCAGCATTTT	CASTKSRGQGQPQHF
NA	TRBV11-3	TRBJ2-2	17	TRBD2	TGTGCCAGCAGCTTAGGCCTAGCGGGAGGGTCGACCGGGGAGCTGTTTTTT	CASSLGLAGGSTGELFF
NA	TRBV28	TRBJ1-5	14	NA	TGTGCCAGCAGTTTGGCGGGACGGGATCAGCCCCAGCATTTT	CASSLAGRDQPQHF
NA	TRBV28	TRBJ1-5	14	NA	TGTGCCAGCAGTTATCCAGGAGGGGCCAGGTCCCAGCATTTT	CASSYPGGARSQHF
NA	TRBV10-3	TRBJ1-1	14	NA	TGTGCCATCAGTGAGTCCGGGAGTGACACTGAAGCTTTCTTT	CAISESGSDTEAFF
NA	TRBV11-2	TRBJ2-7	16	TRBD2	TGTGCCAGCAGCTTAGGGACTAGCGGGAGGCTGGGGGAGCAGTACTTC	CASSLGTSGRLGEQYF
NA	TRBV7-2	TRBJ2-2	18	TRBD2	TGTGCCAGCAGCTTAGGAAGTATAGCGGGACCATTTACCGGGGAGCTGTTTTTT	CASSLGSIAGPFTGELFF
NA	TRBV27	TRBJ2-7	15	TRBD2	TGTGCCAGCAGTTGGACTAGCGGGATTACTTACGAGCAGTACTTC	CASSWTSGITYEQYF
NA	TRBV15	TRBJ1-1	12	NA	TGTGCCACCAGCAGGGACACAGGGCGAGCTTTCTTT	CATSRDTGRAFF
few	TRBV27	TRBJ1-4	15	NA	TGTGCCAGCAGGCTGACGGGAACCTATAATGAAAAACTGTTTTTT	CASRLTGTYNEKLFF
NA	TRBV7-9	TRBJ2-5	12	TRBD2	TGTGCCAGCAGCACTGATAGCGGGAGCGAGTACTTC	CASSTDSGSEYF
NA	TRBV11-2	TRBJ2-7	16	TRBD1	TGTGCCAGCAGATCTCTCCGGGACAGGGGAATAGACGAGCAGTACTTC	CASRSLRDRGIDEQYF
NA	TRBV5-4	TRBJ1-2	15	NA	TGTGCCAGCAGCTTGTACCAGGGGCCCGCCGCCGGCTACACCTTC	CASSLYQGPAAGYTF
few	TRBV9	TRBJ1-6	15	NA	TGTGCCAGCAGGAGGGAGGGGGTCTATAATTCACCCCTCCACTTT	CASRREGVYNSPLHF
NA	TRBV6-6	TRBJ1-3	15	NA	TGTGCCAGCAGTGTCAACAGGCGTTCAGGAAACACCATATATTTT	CASSVNRRSGNTIYF
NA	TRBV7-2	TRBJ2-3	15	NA	TGTGCCAGCAGCCTCTTCGGGGTTCGAATGGATACGCAGTATTTT	CASSLFGVRMDTQYF
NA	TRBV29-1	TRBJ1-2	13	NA	TGCAGCGTTGAAGGTGGGGCGGCCTATGGCTACACCTTC	CSVEGGAAYGYTF
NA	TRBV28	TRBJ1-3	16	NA	TGTGCCAGCGGAATAACAGGGTCTCGCTCTGGAAACACCATATATTTT	CASGITGSRSGNTIYF
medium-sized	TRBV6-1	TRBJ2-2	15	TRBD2	TGTGCCAGCAGTGAGACTAGCGGGAGTAGCGGGGAGCTGTTTTTT	CASSETSGSSGELFF
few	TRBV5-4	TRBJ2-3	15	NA	TGTGCCAGCAGCTTGGAGGCTAGCGTCACAGATACGCAGTATTTT	CASSLEASVTDTQYF
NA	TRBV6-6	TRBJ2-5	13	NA	TGTGCCGCCAATACCGGGATCCAAGAGACCCAGTACTTC	CAANTGIQETQYF
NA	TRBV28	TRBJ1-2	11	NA	TGTGCCAGCAGAGAGGCCTATGGCTACACCTTC	CASREAYGYTF
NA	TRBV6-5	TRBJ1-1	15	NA	TGTGCCAGCAGTTACAAATTGACAGGGAACACTGAAGCTTTCTTT	CASSYKLTGNTEAFF
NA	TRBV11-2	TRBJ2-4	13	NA	TGTGCCAGCAGCCTAGAGGGGCCCGGCATTCAGTACTTC	CASSLEGPGIQYF
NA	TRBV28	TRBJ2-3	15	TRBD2	TGTGCCAGCAGTAACGCGGGAGGTGGTGGAGATACGCAGTATTTT	CASSNAGGGGDTQYF
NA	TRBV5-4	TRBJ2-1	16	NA	TGTGCCAGCAGCTCAGCTCAGCGCAGGGATTACAATGAGCAGTTCTTC	CASSSAQRRDYNEQFF
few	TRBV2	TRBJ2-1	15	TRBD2	TGTGCCAGCAGTGAATTGACTAGCGCAGACAATGAGCAGTTCTTC	CASSELTSADNEQFF
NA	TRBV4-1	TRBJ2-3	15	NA	TGCGCCAGCAGCCAAAGGGACAAAAGCACAGATACGCAGTATTTT	CASSQRDKSTDTQYF
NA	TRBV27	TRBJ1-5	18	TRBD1	TGTGCCAGCAGTCCAGGGACAGGGGGGGTTTTCAGCAATCAGCCCCAGCATTTT	CASSPGTGGVFSNQPQHF
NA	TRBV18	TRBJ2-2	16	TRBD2	TGTGCCAGCTCACCACGAGGTAGCGGGACGGCCGGGGAGCTGTTTTTT	CASSPRGSGTAGELFF
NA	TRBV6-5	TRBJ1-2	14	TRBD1	TGTGCCAGCAGATCGTCCGGGACAGGGTCGAAGAACACCTTC	CASRSSGTGSKNTF
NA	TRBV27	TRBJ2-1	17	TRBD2	TGTGCCAGCAGTCTCGACCCGGGACTAGCGGGAGAAATGGGTGCGATCTTC	CASSLDPGLAGEMGAIF
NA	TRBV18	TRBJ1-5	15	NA	TGTGCCAGCTCCGAAAACGGACAGCGCAATCAGCCCCAGCATTTT	CASSENGQRNQPQHF